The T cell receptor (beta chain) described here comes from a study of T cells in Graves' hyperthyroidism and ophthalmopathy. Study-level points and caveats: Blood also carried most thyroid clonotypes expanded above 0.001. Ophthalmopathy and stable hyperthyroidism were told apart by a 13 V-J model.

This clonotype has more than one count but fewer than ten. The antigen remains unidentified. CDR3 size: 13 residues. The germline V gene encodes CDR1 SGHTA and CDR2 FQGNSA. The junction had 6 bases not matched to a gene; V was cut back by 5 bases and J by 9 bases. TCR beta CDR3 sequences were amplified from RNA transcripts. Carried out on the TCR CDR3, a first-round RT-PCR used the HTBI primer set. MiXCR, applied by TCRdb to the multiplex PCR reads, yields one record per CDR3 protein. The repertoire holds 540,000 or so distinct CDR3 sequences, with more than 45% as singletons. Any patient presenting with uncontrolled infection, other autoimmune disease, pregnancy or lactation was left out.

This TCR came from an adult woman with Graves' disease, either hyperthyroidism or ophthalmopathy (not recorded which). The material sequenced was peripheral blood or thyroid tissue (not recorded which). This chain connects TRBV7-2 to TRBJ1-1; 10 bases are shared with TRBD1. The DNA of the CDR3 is TGTGCCAGCAGCCAGCGACAGGGGGCTCAAGCTTTCTTT. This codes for CASSQRQGAQAFF.